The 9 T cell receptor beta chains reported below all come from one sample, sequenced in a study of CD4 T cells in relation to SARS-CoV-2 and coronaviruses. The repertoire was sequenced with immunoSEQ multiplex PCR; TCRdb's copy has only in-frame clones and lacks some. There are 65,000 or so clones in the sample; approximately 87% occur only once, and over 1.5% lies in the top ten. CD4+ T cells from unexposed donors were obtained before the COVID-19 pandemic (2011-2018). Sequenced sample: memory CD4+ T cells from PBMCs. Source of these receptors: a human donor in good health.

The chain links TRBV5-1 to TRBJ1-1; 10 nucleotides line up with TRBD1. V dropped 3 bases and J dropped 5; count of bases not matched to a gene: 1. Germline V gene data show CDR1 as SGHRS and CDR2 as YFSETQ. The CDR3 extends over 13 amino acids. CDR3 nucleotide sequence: TGCGCCAGCAGCTGGACAGGGGGAACTGAAGCTTTCTTT. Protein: CASSWTGGTEAFF.

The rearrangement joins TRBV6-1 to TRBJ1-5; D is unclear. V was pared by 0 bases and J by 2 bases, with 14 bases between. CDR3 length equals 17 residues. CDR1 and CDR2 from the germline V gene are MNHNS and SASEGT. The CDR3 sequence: CASSEANGLWRNQPQHF. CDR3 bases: TGTGCCAGCAGTGAAGCCAACGGGCTCTGGCGCAATCAGCCCCAGCATTTT.

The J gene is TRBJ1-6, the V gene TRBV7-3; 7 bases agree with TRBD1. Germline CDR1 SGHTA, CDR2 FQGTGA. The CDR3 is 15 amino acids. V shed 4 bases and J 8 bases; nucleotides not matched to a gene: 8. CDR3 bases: TGTGCCAGCAGCTCAGGGGGGGACAGACATTCACCCCTCCACTTT. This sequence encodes CASSSGGDRHSPLHF.

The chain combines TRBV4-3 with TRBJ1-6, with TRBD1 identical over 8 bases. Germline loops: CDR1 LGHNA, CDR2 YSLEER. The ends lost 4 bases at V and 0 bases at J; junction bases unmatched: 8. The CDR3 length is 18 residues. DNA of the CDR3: TGCGCCAGCAGCCCAAAGACAGGGGCGAGCTCCTATAATTCACCCCTCCACTTT. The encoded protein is CASSPKTGASSYNSPLHF.

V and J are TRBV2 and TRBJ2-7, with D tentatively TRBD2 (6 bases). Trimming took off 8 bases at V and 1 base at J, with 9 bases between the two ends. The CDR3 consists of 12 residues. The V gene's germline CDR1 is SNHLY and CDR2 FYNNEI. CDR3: CASGGTSYEQYF. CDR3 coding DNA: TGTGCCAGCGGCGGGACGTCCTACGAGCAGTACTTC.

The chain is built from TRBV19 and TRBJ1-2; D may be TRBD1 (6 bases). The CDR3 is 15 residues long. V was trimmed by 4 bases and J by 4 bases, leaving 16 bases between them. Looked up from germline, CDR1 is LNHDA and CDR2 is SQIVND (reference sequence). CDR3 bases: TGTGCCAGTAGTACACAGGGCAGTGGAGCCTATGGCTACACCTTC. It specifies CASSTQGSGAYGYTF.

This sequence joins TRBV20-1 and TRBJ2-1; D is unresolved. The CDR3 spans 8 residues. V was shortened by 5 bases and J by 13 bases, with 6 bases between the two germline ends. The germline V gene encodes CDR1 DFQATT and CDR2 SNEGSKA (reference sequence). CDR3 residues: CSAAPQFF. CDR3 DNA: TGCAGTGCTGCGCCCCAGTTCTTC.

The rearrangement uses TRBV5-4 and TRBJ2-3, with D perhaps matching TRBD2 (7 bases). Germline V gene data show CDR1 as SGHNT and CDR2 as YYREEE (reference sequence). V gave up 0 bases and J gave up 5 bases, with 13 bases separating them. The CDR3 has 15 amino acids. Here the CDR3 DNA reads TGTGCCAGCAGCTTGGGGGGGGGCACAATAGATACGCAGTATTTT. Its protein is CASSLGGGTIDTQYF.

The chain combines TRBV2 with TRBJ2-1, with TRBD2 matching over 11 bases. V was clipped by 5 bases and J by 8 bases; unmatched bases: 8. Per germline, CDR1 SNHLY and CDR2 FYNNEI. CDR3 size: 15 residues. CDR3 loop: CASSLLGLAGDEQFF. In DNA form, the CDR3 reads TGTGCCAGCAGTTTGTTAGGACTAGCGGGCGATGAGCAGTTCTTC.